This T cell receptor beta chain was sequenced in a study of yellow fever vaccine responses in identical twins. Regarding the study as a whole: Twins reportedly mounted vaccine T cell responses that seemed partly convergent, partly personalized.

The V segment lost 7 bases and the J segment 4 bases; nucleotides outside the gene matches: 6. CDR1 and CDR2 (germline): SQVTM, ANQGSEA. This CDR3 spans 13 amino acids. Using its own MiXCR run on the RT-PCR reads, TCRdb lists one record per CDR3 protein. The repertoire consists of 2,500 to 3,000 distinct CDR3 sequences, with about 90% occurring once and the leading ten covering more than 1.5%. Remarks on this clonotype: Its specificity is not known.

The sequencing used T cells from blood (PBMCs), unsorted or a sorted subset (not recorded which), collected before or after yellow fever vaccination (not recorded which). The rearrangement uses TRBV29-1 and TRBJ1-1, with 10 bases fitting TRBD1. The sequence was obtained from a female donor who received the yellow fever vaccine. CDR3 DNA sequence: TGCAGCGGGAGGACAGGGGGAACCACTGAAGCTTTCTTT. The encoded protein is CSGRTGGTTEAFF.